This T cell receptor beta chain derives from a study of T cells in Graves' hyperthyroidism and ophthalmopathy. Regarding the study as a whole: A median 6.5 months before onset, the model predicted ophthalmopathy. The majority of expanded thyroid clonotypes above 0.001 also appeared in blood.

This clonotype was seen a handful of times. Its cognate antigen is unknown. Germline CDR1 is MGHRA and CDR2 is YSYEKL. V was trimmed by 1 base and J by 2 bases, leaving 11 bases between them. The CDR3 is 15 amino acids. RNA transcripts gave rise to amplified TCR beta CDR3 regions. A first-round RT-PCR of the TCR CDR3 used the HTBI primer set. TCRdb processed the multiplex PCR reads anew with MiXCR; each CDR3 protein has one entry. The table has about 380,000 distinct CDR3 sequences, less than 20% seen once. The chain is built from TRBV4-1 and TRBJ2-5; D possibly corresponds to TRBD2 (5 bases). Sequenced input: blood. This TCR derives from a man aged 18 to 29 with Graves' ophthalmopathy. Here the CDR3 DNA reads TGCGCCAGCAGCCAAGTGGGGTCGGGACAAGAGACCCAGTACTTC. Protein sequence: CASSQVGSGQETQYF.